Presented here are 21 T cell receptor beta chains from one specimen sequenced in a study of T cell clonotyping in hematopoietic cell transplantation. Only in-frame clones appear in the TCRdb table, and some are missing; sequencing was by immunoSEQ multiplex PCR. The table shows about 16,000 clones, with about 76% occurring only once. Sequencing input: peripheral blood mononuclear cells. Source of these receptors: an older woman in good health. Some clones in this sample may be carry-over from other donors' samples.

This CDR3 is CASSARTATGTQYF. In DNA form, the CDR3 reads TGCGCCAGCAGCGCGAGGACAGCCACAGGGACCCAGTACTTC. This chain connects TRBV5-1 to TRBJ2-5; perhaps TRBD1 as D (6 bases). Looked up from germline, CDR1 is SGHRS and CDR2 is YFSETQ. The CDR3 is 14 residues long. V was pared by 4 bases and J by 7 bases, with 17 bases between.

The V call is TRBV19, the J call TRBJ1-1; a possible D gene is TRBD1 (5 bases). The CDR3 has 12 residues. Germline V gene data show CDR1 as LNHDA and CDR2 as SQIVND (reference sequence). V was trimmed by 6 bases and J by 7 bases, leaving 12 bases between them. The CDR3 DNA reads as TGTGCCAGTAGGACCGGGGACGGTGAAGCTTTCTTT. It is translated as CASRTGDGEAFF. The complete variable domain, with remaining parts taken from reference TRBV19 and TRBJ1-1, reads DGGITQSPKYLFRKEGQNVTLSCEQNLNHDAMYWYRQDPGQGLRLIYYSQIVNDFQKGDIAEGYSVSREKKESFPLTVTSAQKNPTAFYLCASRTGDGEAFFGQGTRLTVV.

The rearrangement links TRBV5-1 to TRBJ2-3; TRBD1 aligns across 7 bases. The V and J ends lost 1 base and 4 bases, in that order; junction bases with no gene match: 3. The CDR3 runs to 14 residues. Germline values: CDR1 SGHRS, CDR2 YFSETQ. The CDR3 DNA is TGCGCCAGCAGCTTGTACAGGGGTGCAGATACGCAGTATTTT. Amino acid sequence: CASSLYRGADTQYF.

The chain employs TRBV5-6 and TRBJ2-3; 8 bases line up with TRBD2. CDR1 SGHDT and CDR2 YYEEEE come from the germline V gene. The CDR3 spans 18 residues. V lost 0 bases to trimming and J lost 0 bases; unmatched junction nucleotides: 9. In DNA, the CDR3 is TGTGCCAGCAGCTTGGTGGAAACTAGCGGAGCTAGCACAGATACGCAGTATTTT. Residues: CASSLVETSGASTDTQYF.

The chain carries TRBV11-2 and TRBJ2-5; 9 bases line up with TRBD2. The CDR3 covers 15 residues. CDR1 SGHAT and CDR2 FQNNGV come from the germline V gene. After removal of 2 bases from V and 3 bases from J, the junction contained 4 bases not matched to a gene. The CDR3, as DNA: TGTGCCAGCAGCTTACAGACTAGCGGTAAAGAGACCCAGTACTTC. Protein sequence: CASSLQTSGKETQYF.

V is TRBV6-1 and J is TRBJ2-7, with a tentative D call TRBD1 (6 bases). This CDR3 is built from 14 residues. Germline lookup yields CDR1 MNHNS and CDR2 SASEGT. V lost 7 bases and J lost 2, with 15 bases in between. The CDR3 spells CASNRDTTAYEQYF. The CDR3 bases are TGTGCCAGCAATCGGGACACCACCGCCTACGAGCAGTACTTC.

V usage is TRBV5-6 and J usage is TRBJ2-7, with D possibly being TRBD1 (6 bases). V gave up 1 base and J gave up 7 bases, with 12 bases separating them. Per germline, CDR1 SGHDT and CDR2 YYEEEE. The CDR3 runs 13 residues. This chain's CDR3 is CASSLLGAEEQYF. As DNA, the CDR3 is TGTGCCAGCAGCTTGTTGGGGGCGGAAGAGCAGTACTTC.

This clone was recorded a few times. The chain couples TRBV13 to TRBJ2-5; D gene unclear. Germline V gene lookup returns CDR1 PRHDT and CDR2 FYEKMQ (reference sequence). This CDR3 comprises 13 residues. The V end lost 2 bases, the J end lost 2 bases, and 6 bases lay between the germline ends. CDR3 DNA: TGTGCCAGCAGCTTACTGGGACAAGAGACCCAGTACTTC. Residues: CASSLLGQETQYF.

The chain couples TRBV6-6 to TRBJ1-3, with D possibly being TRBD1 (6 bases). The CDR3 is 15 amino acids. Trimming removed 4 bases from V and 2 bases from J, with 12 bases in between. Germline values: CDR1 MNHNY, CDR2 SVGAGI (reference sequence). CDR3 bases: TGTGCCAGCAGTTTACAGGGCCATCCTGGAAACACCATATATTTT. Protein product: CASSLQGHPGNTIYF.

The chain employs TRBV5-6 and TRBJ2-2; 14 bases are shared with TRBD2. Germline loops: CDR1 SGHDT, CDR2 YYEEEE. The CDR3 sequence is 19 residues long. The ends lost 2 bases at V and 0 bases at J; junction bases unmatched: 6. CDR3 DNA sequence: TGTGCCAGCAGCTTCCCGGGACTAGCGGGGGCCCCGAACACCGGGGAGCTGTTTTTT. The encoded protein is CASSFPGLAGAPNTGELFF.

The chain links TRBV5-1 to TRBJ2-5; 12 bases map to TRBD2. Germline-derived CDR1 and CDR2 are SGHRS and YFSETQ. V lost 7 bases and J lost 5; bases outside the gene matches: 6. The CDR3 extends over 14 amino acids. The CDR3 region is CASSSGGVRETQYF. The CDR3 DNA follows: TGCGCCAGCTCTAGCGGGGGGGTCCGGGAGACCCAGTACTTC.

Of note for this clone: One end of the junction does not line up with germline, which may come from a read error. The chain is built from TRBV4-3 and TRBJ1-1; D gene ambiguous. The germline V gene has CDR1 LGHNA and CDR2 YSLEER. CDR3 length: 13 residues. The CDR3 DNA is TGCGTCAGCAGCCAAGAGGCGGAAACCGAAGCTTTCTTT. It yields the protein CVSSQEAETEAFF.

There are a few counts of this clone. The CDR3 DNA reads TGTGCCACCAGCAGAGACAAGACCTACGAGCAGTACTTC. Its translation is CATSRDKTYEQYF. This chain joins TRBV15 and TRBJ2-7, with D unresolved. Germline V gives CDR1 LNHNV, CDR2 YYDKDF (reference sequence). Trimming left V 0 bases short and J 2 bases short, with 5 bases between. The CDR3 contains 13 residues.

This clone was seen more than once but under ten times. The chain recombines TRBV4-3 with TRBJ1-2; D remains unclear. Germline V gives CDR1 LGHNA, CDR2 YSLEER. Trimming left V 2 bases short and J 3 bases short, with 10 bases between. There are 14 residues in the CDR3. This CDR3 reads CASSQFFGDYGYTF. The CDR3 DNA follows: TGCGCCAGCAGCCAATTTTTTGGGGACTATGGCTACACCTTC.

This CDR3 is CASSLIGYRGSQPQHF. Here the CDR3 DNA reads TGTGCCAGCAGCCTAATCGGGTACAGGGGGAGTCAGCCCCAGCATTTT. The chain couples TRBV28 to TRBJ1-5; 8 bases match TRBD1. With V trimmed by 6 bases and J by 6 bases, 13 bases remained unmatched. This CDR3 has 16 residues. Germline values: CDR1 MDHEN, CDR2 SYDVKM.

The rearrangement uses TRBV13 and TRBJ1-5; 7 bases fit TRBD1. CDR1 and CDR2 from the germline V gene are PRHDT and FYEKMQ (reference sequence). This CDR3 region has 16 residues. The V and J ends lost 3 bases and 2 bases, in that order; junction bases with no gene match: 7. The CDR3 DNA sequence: TGTGCCAGCAGCTTTACAGGGGATATAGGCAATCAGCCCCAGCATTTT. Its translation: CASSFTGDIGNQPQHF.

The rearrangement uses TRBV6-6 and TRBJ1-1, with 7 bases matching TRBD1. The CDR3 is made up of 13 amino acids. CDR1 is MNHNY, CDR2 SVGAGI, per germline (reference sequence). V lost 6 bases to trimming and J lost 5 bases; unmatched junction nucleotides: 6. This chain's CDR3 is CASRQGRRTEAFF. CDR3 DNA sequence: TGTGCCAGCAGACAGGGGAGGAGGACTGAAGCTTTCTTT.

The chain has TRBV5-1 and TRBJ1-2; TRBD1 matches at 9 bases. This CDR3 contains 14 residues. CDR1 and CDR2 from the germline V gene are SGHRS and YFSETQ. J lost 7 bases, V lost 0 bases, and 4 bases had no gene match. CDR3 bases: TGCGCCAGCAGCTTGGCGGGACAGGGTGGTGGCTACACCTTC. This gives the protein CASSLAGQGGGYTF.

CDR3 bases: TGCGCCAGCAGCTTGGATGGACAGTTTCGGCAGCCCCAGCATTTT. It encodes CASSLDGQFRQPQHF. This sequence joins TRBV5-1 and TRBJ1-5, with D tentatively TRBD1 (6 bases). The CDR3 contains 15 residues. V lost 0 bases, J lost 7 bases, and 14 bases lay in between. Germline assignment: CDR1 SGHRS and CDR2 YFSETQ.

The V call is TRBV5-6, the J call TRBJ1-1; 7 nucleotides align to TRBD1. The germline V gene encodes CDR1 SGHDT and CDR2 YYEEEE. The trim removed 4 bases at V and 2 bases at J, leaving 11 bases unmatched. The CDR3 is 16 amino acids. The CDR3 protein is CASSGDSSQANTEAFF. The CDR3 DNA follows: TGTGCCAGCAGCGGGGACAGCTCCCAGGCCAACACTGAAGCTTTCTTT.

The DNA of the CDR3 is TGTGCCAGCAGCTTAGCGCCCAGGGGAATGGACTACACCTTC. Residues: CASSLAPRGMDYTF. The chain carries TRBV7-2 and TRBJ1-2; D may be TRBD1 (6 bases). Per germline, CDR1 SGHTA and CDR2 FQGNSA. This CDR3 has 14 residues. The V gene lost 0 bases and the J gene lost 10 bases, with 15 bases spanning the gap.